One sample yielded the 21 T cell receptor beta chains listed below, sequenced in a study of beta chain features in type 1 diabetes. Expressed TCRB transcripts were sequenced because the entire RNA isolate underwent reverse transcription. The assay was immunoSEQ multiplex PCR, and TCRdb's table has in-frame clones only and misses some. The data contain about 160,000 clones, 8% to 8.5% of them singletons. These TCRs are of unknown antigen specificity. General study results and limits: A moderate, significant TCRB CDR3 shortening appeared in type 1 diabetes across four CD4+ subsets.

What was sequenced was central memory CD4+ T cells from blood. Receptors originate from a woman younger than 30 with type 1 diabetes.

This clone showed up just a few times. CDR3 sequence: CASSRLKRGELFF. The CDR3 DNA follows: TGTGCCAGCAGCCGATTAAAACGGGGGGAGCTGTTTTTT. This chain uses TRBV14 with TRBJ2-2; D remains unclear. Germline V gene data show CDR1 as SGHDN and CDR2 as FVKESK. This CDR3 comprises 13 residues. V was pared by 4 bases and J by 8 bases, with 11 bases between.

The chain couples TRBV25-1 to TRBJ2-7, with 9 positions matching TRBD1. The CDR3 contains 15 residues. The germline CDR1 and CDR2 sequences are MGHDK and SYGVNS. Germline trimming cut 4 bases from V and 7 bases from J; bases unmatched to any gene: 11. Written as DNA, the CDR3 is TGTGCCAGCAGTGCCCCTGGGACAGGGCTAGGGGAGCAGTACTTC. It specifies CASSAPGTGLGEQYF.

V usage is TRBV2 and J usage is TRBJ2-5; no clear D. V shed 6 bases and J shed 4 bases, with 21 bases lying between them. Germline loops: CDR1 SNHLY, CDR2 FYNNEI. The CDR3 runs to 16 residues. The CDR3 bases are TGTGCCAGCAGCGATATAACTACGCCCCAGCGAGAGACCCAGTACTTC. This encodes CASSDITTPQRETQYF.

The rearrangement uses TRBV7-2 and TRBJ2-7, with a possible D match to TRBD2 (5 bases). The CDR3 consists of 12 residues. Deletions cut 5 bases from V and 6 bases from J, with 11 bases between. Germline CDR1 SGHTA, CDR2 FQGNSA. As DNA, the CDR3 is TGTGCCAGCAGCCGAGACTACCGCGAGCAGTACTTC. It translates to CASSRDYREQYF.

The rearrangement joins TRBV7-2 to TRBJ2-1; 8 positions match TRBD2. The CDR3 extends over 15 amino acids. Germline V gene data show CDR1 as SGHTA and CDR2 as FQGNSA. V shed 7 bases, J shed 1 base, and the junction held 6 bases outside the gene matches. This CDR3 is CASMRTGGSYNEQFF. The CDR3 DNA reads as TGTGCCAGCATGAGGACGGGAGGGTCCTACAATGAGCAGTTCTTC.

The chain joins TRBV7-2 to TRBJ2-6; 9 positions match TRBD1. V shed 5 bases, J shed 0 bases, and the junction held 11 bases outside the gene matches. CDR1 is SGHTA and CDR2 is FQGNSA in the germline V gene. There are 19 residues in the CDR3. CDR3 nucleotide sequence: TGTGCCAGCAGCCTTCTTCCGGGACAGGGCTCCTCTGGGGCCAACGTCCTGACTTTC. It translates to CASSLLPGQGSSGANVLTF.

The chain has TRBV6-6 and TRBJ1-5, with D perhaps TRBD1 (6 bases). Germline V gene data show CDR1 as MNHNY and CDR2 as SVGAGI (reference sequence). The CDR3 is 11 residues long. This chain's CDR3 is CGLRGFQPQHF. The DNA for the CDR3 is TGTGGTTTGAGGGGGTTTCAGCCCCAGCATTTT.

This clone has a handful of counts. An end of the junction does not agree with germline; a read error may underlie this. The gene calls are TRBV7-7 and TRBJ2-5; 12 bases line up with TRBD2. Germline V gives CDR1 SSHAT, CDR2 FNYEAQ (reference sequence). The length of the CDR3 is 14 residues. The CDR3 DNA reads as TGTGCTAGCAGCTTGGGACTAGCGGGAGAGACCCAGTACTTC. Protein sequence: CASSLGLAGETQYF.

There are a few counts of this clone. The chain links TRBV7-9 to TRBJ1-1, with a possible D match to TRBD1 (6 bases). V lost 3 bases and J lost 2, with 10 bases in between. This CDR3 comprises 14 residues. Germline loops: CDR1 SEHNR, CDR2 FQNEAQ (reference sequence). The CDR3, as DNA: TGTGCCAGCAGCTTCGCACAGGGAAACACTGAAGCTTTCTTT. Its protein is CASSFAQGNTEAFF. Using reference TRBV7-9 and TRBJ1-1 for the parts outside the CDR3, the full variable domain is DTGVSQNPRHKITKRGQNVTFRCDPISEHNRLYWYRQTLGQGPEFLTYFQNEAQLEKSRLLSDRFSAERPKGSFSTLEIQRTEQGDSAMYLCASSFAQGNTEAFFGQGTRLTVV.

This clone was observed a few times. The genes are TRBV4-3 and TRBJ2-7; TRBD2 matches at 7 bases. CDR1 is LGHNA, CDR2 YSLEER, per germline. The CDR3 runs 14 residues. V lost 3 bases to trimming and J lost 3 bases; unmatched junction nucleotides: 5. This CDR3 is CASSQLRTSYEQYF. DNA of the CDR3: TGCGCCAGCAGCCAGCTGAGGACTAGCTACGAGCAGTACTTC.

V gene TRBV5-4 combines with J gene TRBJ2-1, with 9 bases fitting TRBD2. The CDR3 runs to 15 residues. V lost 2 bases to trimming and J lost 0 bases; unmatched junction nucleotides: 0. Per the germline V gene, CDR1 is SGHNT and CDR2 is YYREEE (reference sequence). The CDR3 DNA follows: TGTGCCAGCAGCTTTAGCGGGAGCTCCTACAATGAGCAGTTCTTC. Amino acids: CASSFSGSSYNEQFF.

This clone has just a few counts. The chain uses TRBV5-1 and TRBJ2-2; 10 bases match TRBD2. The CDR3 contains 15 residues. Germline trimming cut 3 bases from V and 5 bases from J; bases unmatched to any gene: 4. Germline V gives CDR1 SGHRS, CDR2 YFSETQ. The CDR3 sequence is CASSSGLAATGELFF. CDR3 nucleotides: TGCGCCAGCAGCTCCGGACTAGCGGCTACCGGGGAGCTGTTTTTT.

The sample holds a few counts of this clone. The CDR3 DNA reads TGTGCCAGTAGCGACGGACAGTTCTCCTACGAGCAGTACTTC. Protein product: CASSDGQFSYEQYF. J is TRBJ2-7 and V is TRBV19, with D perhaps matching TRBD1 (6 bases). This CDR3 contains 14 residues. The V end lost 6 bases, the J end lost 0 bases, and 12 bases lay between the germline ends. CDR1 is LNHDA and CDR2 is SQIVND in the germline V gene (reference sequence).

Only a few counts were recorded for this clone. The rearrangement links TRBV9 to TRBJ2-7, with 7 bases identical to TRBD2. CDR1 is SGDLS, CDR2 YYNGEE, per germline. This CDR3 comprises 16 residues. With V trimmed by 3 bases and J by 4 bases, 13 bases remained unmatched. CDR3 protein: CASSASPLAIEYEQYF. DNA of the CDR3: TGTGCCAGCAGCGCCTCCCCACTAGCGATCGAATACGAGCAGTACTTC. The full variable domain, with the rest looked up from reference TRBV9 and TRBJ2-7, is DSGVTQTPKHLITATGQRVTLRCSPRSGDLSVYWYQQSLDQGLQFLIQYYNGEERAKGNILERFSAQQFPDLHSELNLSSLELGDSALYFCASSASPLAIEYEQYFGPGTRLTVT.

A few counts support this clone. The genes are TRBV4-2 and TRBJ1-5; TRBD1 might be the D (5 bases). The V gene's germline CDR1 is LGHNA and CDR2 YNFKEQ. V lost 0 bases, J lost 2 bases, and 11 bases lay in between. CDR3 length: 16 residues. CDR3 loop: CASSQDAGKGNQPQHF. CDR3 coding DNA: TGTGCCAGCAGCCAAGATGCAGGGAAGGGCAATCAGCCCCAGCATTTT.

The CDR3 DNA follows: TGCGCCAGCAGCCGAACCCCTCAGGGGTCGAACACCGGGGAGCTGTTTTTT. Translated, it gives CASSRTPQGSNTGELFF. V and J are TRBV4-1 and TRBJ2-2; the D gene is possibly TRBD1 (6 bases). Trimming took 4 bases from V and 0 from J, leaving 15 bases between them. The CDR3 totals 17 residues. Germline CDR1 reads MGHRA; CDR2 reads YSYEKL.

Concerning this clone itself: A read error may produce the germline difference seen at one junction end. This sequence joins TRBV7-2 and TRBJ2-3, with a possible D match to TRBD1 (5 bases). The CDR3 is made up of 11 amino acids. From germline, CDR1 is SGHTA and CDR2 FQGNSA. The CDR3 DNA sequence: TGTGCCAGCAGCTTGACAGATGCGCAGTATTTT. It specifies CASSLTDAQYF.

This rearrangement joins TRBV6-6 to TRBJ2-5; 8 nucleotides match TRBD2. With 6 bases clipped from V and 4 bases from J, the junction kept 10 bases outside the gene matches. The germline V gene encodes CDR1 MNHNY and CDR2 SVGAGI (reference sequence). The CDR3 has 15 residues. CDR3 sequence: CASSPRGGRGETQYF. CDR3 bases: TGTGCCAGCAGCCCTCGGGGGGGCCGGGGAGAGACCCAGTACTTC.

In this sample, this clone turned up a few times. The chain joins TRBV29-1 to TRBJ1-2, with a possible D match to TRBD1 (5 bases). Deletions cut 7 bases from V and 8 bases from J, with 14 bases between. In germline, CDR1 is SQVTM, CDR2 ANQGSEA. The CDR3 consists of 11 residues. CDR3 protein: CSDQGIEGYTF. Written as DNA, the CDR3 is TGCAGCGACCAGGGTATTGAGGGCTACACCTTC.

This clone was counted only a few times. The gene calls are TRBV28 and TRBJ2-2; D is possibly TRBD2 (5 bases). Trimming removed 4 bases at V and 1 base at J, with 10 bases between. Germline CDR1 MDHEN, CDR2 SYDVKM. The length of the CDR3 is 15 residues. The CDR3 region is CASSSPAGNTGELFF. In DNA, the CDR3 is TGTGCCAGCAGTTCCCCCGCGGGGAACACCGGGGAGCTGTTTTTT.

This clone has a handful of counts. This CDR3 reads CASSRGAGGNTIYF. For the CDR3, the DNA is TGTGCCAGCAGCCGCGGCGCAGGGGGAAACACCATATATTTT. The chain combines TRBV11-2 with TRBJ1-3; weak D call: TRBD1 (5 bases). V was pared by 5 bases and J by 4 bases, with 12 bases between. CDR3 length equals 14 residues. CDR1 SGHAT and CDR2 FQNNGV come from the germline V gene.